This T cell receptor beta chain stems from a study of T cells in localized non-small cell lung cancer. Study-wide results and limits: Longer overall survival accompanied higher blood T cell density. Clonality of T cells reached its maximum in uninvolved adjacent lung, surpassing tumor. Median roughly 57 top-100 tumor clones were shared with paired adjacent lung.

Concerning this clone: Its specificity is not known.

Profiling relied on immunoSEQ multiplex PCR, and the TCRdb table lists in-frame clones only, not all of them. The data show 30,000 to 40,000 clones, with more than 75% seen just once and around 34% held by the top ten. Germline assignment: CDR1 ENHRY and CDR2 SYGVKD. Germline trimming cut 10 bases from V and 1 base from J; bases unmatched to any gene: 6. The CDR3 runs to 14 residues. The TCR was taken from a male donor at least 60 years old with stage II squamous cell lung carcinoma. The sequencing here drew on peripheral blood, taken before any cancer treatment. This sequence joins TRBV10-3 and TRBJ2-2; 7 bases fit TRBD1. The CDR3 spells CATNRGKNTGELFF. For the CDR3, the DNA is TGTGCCACCAACAGGGGCAAGAACACCGGGGAGCTGTTTTTT.